This T cell receptor (beta chain) was identified in a study of blood T cell repertoires in COVID-19. Study background: Acute and convalescent COVID-19 samples came from the United States, Italy and Spain. The analysed material was cDNA or gDNA that came from T cells, B-cell-depleted T cells, or PBMCs.

Germline-derived CDR1 and CDR2 are SGHNT and YYREEE (reference sequence). This CDR3 spans 15 amino acids. V was shortened by 4 bases and J by 0 bases, with 13 bases between the two germline ends. As originally analysed: Amplifying reference gene primers gave estimates of nucleated cell counts. The assay was immunoSEQ multiplex PCR, and TCRdb's table has in-frame clones only and misses some. From that table come the V and J calls and clone size; the DNA was used to work out D and trimming. This sample has 250,000 to 300,000 clones, with around nine tenths found just once. Seattle patients were enrolled during active infection and followed longitudinally.

The source is a woman aged 25-40 years with COVID-19, enrolled during active disease. This chain connects TRBV5-4 to TRBJ1-1, with no clear D. The sequencing sample was made of peripheral blood. CDR3 sequence reads: CASSKLTGLNTEAFF. CDR3 coding DNA: TGTGCCAGCAGCAAATTGACGGGTCTGAACACTGAAGCTTTCTTT.